This is a list of T cell receptor beta chains from one sample in a study of T cell changes during pregnancy in multiple sclerosis. The data were produced by immunoSEQ multiplex PCR, yet TCRdb's version contains in-frame clones alone and is incomplete. The sample records fewer than 50,000 clones, about 92% being singletons. The sample consisted of CD8+ T cells from peripheral blood mononuclear cells, taken in the first trimester of pregnancy. The receptors derive from a female donor with multiple sclerosis, enrolled in a pregnancy study. The CDR3 runs from the conserved cysteine through the conserved F or W. A D gene is named only where the DNA matches it firmly. Rows give clone size only sometimes, using once, few, many, or a class for an expanded clone.

d_call clone_size j_call v_call cdr3_nt cdr3_aa
- - TRBJ1-4 TRBV25-1 TGTGCCAGCAGTGAATCAGGGGTTAGCTTTAATGAAAAACTGTTTTTT CASSESGVSFNEKLFF
- - TRBJ2-5 TRBV27 TGTGCCAGCAGTTTTTGGGGCGGGACCCAGTACTTC CASSFWGGTQYF
TRBD1 - TRBJ1-6 TRBV7-6 TGTGCCAGCAGCTTAGGAGGGACAGGTCCTGTGAATTCACCCCTCCACTTT CASSLGGTGPVNSPLHF
TRBD1 once TRBJ1-4 TRBV7-9 TGTGCCAGCAGTCTCCAAGGGGGCGTTTATGAAAAACTGTTTTTT CASSLQGGVYEKLFF
- - TRBJ1-5 TRBV6-6 TGTGCCAGCAGTTCCCCCCCGGTACCGAATCAGCCCCAGCATTTT CASSSPPVPNQPQHF
- once TRBJ1-1 TRBV5-1 TGCGCCAGCACATCAGGGGTTGGAGGCACTGAAGCTTTCTTT CASTSGVGGTEAFF
TRBD1 - TRBJ1-2 TRBV13 TGTGCCAGCAGCTTAGGGCAGGGGGCTTCGGACGGCTACACCTTC CASSLGQGASDGYTF
TRBD1 - TRBJ1-1 TRBV5-5 TGTGCCAGCTGGGGTGAGTGGCAGGGGGCCCACACTGAAGCTTTCTTT CASWGEWQGAHTEAFF
- - TRBJ2-1 TRBV27 TGTGCCACCTCCCCCCCGGACAATGAGCAGTTCTTC CATSPPDNEQFF
- - TRBJ2-7 TRBV2 TGTGCCAGCAGTGAAGAGGCAGCGGGGACAACCTACGAGCAGTACTTC CASSEEAAGTTYEQYF